These 15 T cell receptor beta chains were all obtained from the same sample, sequenced in a study of T cells in Graves' hyperthyroidism and ophthalmopathy. Amplification yielded TCR beta CDR3 regions, with RNA transcripts as the source. During a first-round RT-PCR of the TCR CDR3, the HTBI primer set was used. Via MiXCR, TCRdb re-called the multiplex PCR reads, giving one row per CDR3 protein. The table has around 700,000 distinct CDR3 sequences, approximately 18% seen once. Sequences were obtained from blood. The receptors come from a woman between 45 and 60 years old with Graves' hyperthyroidism that later progressed to Graves' ophthalmopathy.

The genes are TRBV5-4 and TRBJ1-2; D is unresolved. This CDR3 has 15 residues. Trimming took off 4 bases at V and 0 bases at J, with 13 bases between the two ends. CDR1 SGHNT and CDR2 YYREEE come from the germline V gene (reference sequence). The CDR3 DNA reads TGTGCCAGCAGCCCGGGGTTTCAAGCTAACTATGGCTACACCTTC. It translates to CASSPGFQANYGYTF.

This chain uses TRBV20-1 with TRBJ2-7, with D perhaps TRBD2 (6 bases). Per germline, CDR1 DFQATT and CDR2 SNEGSKA (reference sequence). Trimming removed 5 bases at V and 7 bases at J, with 21 bases between. This CDR3 region has 14 residues. CDR3 protein: CSAPGLLREREQYF. CDR3 DNA sequence: TGCAGTGCTCCGGGACTTCTGAGAGAACGGGAGCAGTACTTC.

This clonotype has at least ten counts. The chain is built from TRBV6-1 and TRBJ1-5; TRBD1 matches 7 bases. The CDR3 has 14 amino acids. Germline assignment: CDR1 MNHNS and CDR2 SASEGT. The J segment lost 3 bases and the V segment lost 6 bases, leaving 5 bases of the junction unmatched. The CDR3 region has the DNA TGTGCCAGCAGGGGAGGACAGGACAATCAGCCCCAGCATTTT. Encoded protein: CASRGGQDNQPQHF.

J is TRBJ2-5 and V is TRBV19; 8 positions match TRBD1. CDR3 size: 15 residues. Per germline, CDR1 LNHDA and CDR2 SQIVND (reference sequence). V shed 4 bases, J shed 5 bases, and the junction held 9 bases outside the gene matches. The CDR3 sequence is CASSSRQGMGETQYF. In DNA form, the CDR3 reads TGTGCCAGTAGTAGCCGACAGGGGATGGGGGAGACCCAGTACTTC.

The chain has TRBV5-1 and TRBJ1-4, with D unclear. The CDR3 runs to 15 residues. The V and J ends lost 0 bases and 5 bases respectively, with 11 bases between them. Germline CDR1 reads SGHRS; CDR2 reads YFSETQ. The CDR3 reads CASSLARQRNEKLFF. The CDR3 DNA sequence: TGCGCCAGCAGCTTGGCCCGTCAAAGAAATGAAAAACTGTTTTTT.

This clonotype was counted many times. The chain carries TRBV6-2 or TRBV6-3 and TRBJ1-5, with TRBD1 as a possible D gene (5 bases). There are 17 residues in the CDR3. V was cut by 3 bases and J by 9 bases, with 24 bases left in between. CDR1 and CDR2 (germline): MNHEY, SVGEGT. CDR3 sequence: CASSYLPRVRDLRPQHF. The CDR3 bases are TGTGCCAGCAGTTATCTCCCCCGGGTAAGGGACCTGAGGCCCCAGCATTTT.

This rearrangement joins TRBV28 to TRBJ2-1; D is uncertain. V was shortened by 6 bases and J by 2 bases, with 29 bases between the two germline ends. The CDR3 runs to 20 residues. Germline loops: CDR1 MDHEN, CDR2 SYDVKM. CDR3 region: CASSSLRPTSARNTYNEQFF. The CDR3 DNA is TGTGCCAGCAGCAGTTTACGACCGACCTCGGCTAGGAATACCTACAATGAGCAGTTCTTC.

The chain employs TRBV19 and TRBJ1-6; D is possibly TRBD1 (5 bases). The ends were cut back, 3 bases at V and 7 bases at J, with 13 bases in the middle. Germline values: CDR1 LNHDA, CDR2 SQIVND (reference sequence). The CDR3 is made up of 15 amino acids. The CDR3 region is CASSIGRQPNSPLHF. The CDR3 DNA is TGTGCCAGTAGTATCGGGCGACAGCCGAATTCACCCCTCCACTTT.

This clonotype showed up just a few times. The genes are TRBV20-1 and TRBJ1-1; the D is unclear. The V and J ends lost 0 bases and 0 bases respectively, with 11 bases between them. Germline CDR1 DFQATT, CDR2 SNEGSKA (reference sequence). This CDR3 is 15 amino acids long. The CDR3 reads CSARDPAALNTEAFF. CDR3 DNA: TGCAGTGCTAGAGATCCGGCCGCTCTGAACACTGAAGCTTTCTTT.

This clonotype was picked up one time. V is TRBV12-3 or TRBV12-4 and J is TRBJ2-1; possible D gene TRBD2, 6 bases. The CDR3 runs to 18 residues. V lost 5 bases and J lost 10, with 30 bases in between. This CDR3 is CASSGGNRVAAGAGEQFF. The DNA of the CDR3 is TGTGCCAGCAGTGGGGGAAATCGAGTAGCGGCCGGGGCAGGGGAGCAGTTCTTC.

The sample holds many counts of this clonotype. The rearrangement uses TRBV5-1 and TRBJ1-1; D gene unclear. The CDR3 runs 15 residues. The V end lost 3 bases, the J end lost 1 base, and 13 bases lay between the germline ends. The germline CDR1 and CDR2 sequences are SGHRS and YFSETQ. CDR3 residues: CASSSLRTGNTEAFF. The CDR3 DNA follows: TGCGCCAGCAGCTCCTTGCGGACGGGGAACACTGAAGCTTTCTTT.

In this sample, this clonotype turned up many times. The rearrangement joins TRBV27 to TRBJ2-7; the D gene could be TRBD1 or TRBD2 (5 bases each). V was trimmed by 6 bases and J by 0 bases, leaving 15 bases between them. Germline V gene sequence: CDR1 MNHEY, CDR2 SMNVEV (reference sequence). The CDR3 sequence is 15 residues long. The CDR3 protein is CASRDTAGSSYEQYF. CDR3 in DNA: TGTGCCAGCAGAGACACTGCAGGGAGCTCCTACGAGCAGTACTTC.

The V gene is TRBV10-3, the J gene TRBJ1-1, with TRBD1 as a possible D gene (6 bases). V was pared by 6 bases and J by 4 bases, with 15 bases between. The germline CDR1 and CDR2 sequences are ENHRY and SYGVKD. The CDR3 loop spans 14 amino acids. CDR3: CAIRVGGGLTEAFF. The CDR3 DNA reads as TGTGCCATCAGGGTCGGCGGGGGCCTCACTGAAGCTTTCTTT.

This clonotype was recorded a few times. The chain joins TRBV19 to TRBJ1-1, with D tentatively TRBD1 (5 bases). This CDR3 has 14 residues. Germline CDR1 and CDR2: LNHDA and SQIVND (reference sequence). V was clipped by 7 bases and J by 6 bases, with 18 bases between them. The DNA for the CDR3 is TGTGCCAGTATACCAGGGTTGGGCCAACCTGAAGCTTTCTTT. This translates into CASIPGLGQPEAFF.

The J gene is TRBJ1-6, the V gene TRBV9; no clear D. Looked up from germline, CDR1 is SGDLS and CDR2 is YYNGEE. V lost 2 bases, J lost 4 bases, and 7 bases lay in between. CDR3 size: 14 residues. CDR3 protein: CASSVLQYNSPLHF. Here the CDR3 DNA reads TGTGCCAGCAGCGTGTTACAGTATAATTCACCCCTCCACTTT.